Shown below are 19 T cell receptor beta chains from a single sample sequenced in a study of T cell responses to AZD1222 COVID-19 vaccine. TCRdb's table, derived via immunoSEQ multiplex PCR, lists solely in-frame clones and lacks some. The sample lists 250,000 to 300,000 clones; roughly 93% were seen once. This material consisted of peripheral blood, taken 28 days after the second AZD1222 dose. The receptors derive from an adult who received the AZD1222 COVID-19 vaccine.

V is TRBV19 and J is TRBJ1-1, with D unclear. Trimming removed 10 bases at V and 0 bases at J, with 21 bases between. This CDR3 comprises 16 residues. The germline gives CDR1 LNHDA, CDR2 SQIVND (reference sequence). In nucleotides, the CDR3 is TGTGCCACCCGACCCCCAGGCACCCCCCTGAACACTGAAGCTTTCTTT. It translates to CATRPPGTPLNTEAFF.

The chain employs TRBV5-1 and TRBJ2-2; maybe TRBD2 (5 bases). The CDR3 covers 14 residues. The germline CDR1 and CDR2 sequences are SGHRS and YFSETQ. Trimming removed 1 base at V and 5 bases at J, with 9 bases between. CDR3 residues: CASSLRSGTGELFF. The CDR3 DNA reads TGCGCCAGCAGCTTGAGGTCGGGAACCGGGGAGCTGTTTTTT.

As for this clone: Other nucleotide sequences in the sample specify the same CDR3. V is TRBV5-6 and J is TRBJ1-1; D ambiguous. The CDR3 is 11 amino acids. V shed 4 bases and J shed 2 bases, with 3 bases lying between them. Germline V CDR1 and CDR2: SGHDT, YYEEEE. The CDR3 bases are TGTGCCAGCAGCCTTAACACTGAAGCTTTCTTT. Protein product: CASSLNTEAFF.

The sample holds one count of this clone. The chain links TRBV9 to TRBJ2-7; 8 nucleotides align to TRBD2. Germline-derived CDR1 and CDR2 are SGDLS and YYNGEE. J was trimmed by 2 bases and V by 0 bases; bases with no gene match: 4. This CDR3 is built from 15 residues. The CDR3 sequence: CASSVAGGGAYEQYF. CDR3 DNA sequence: TGTGCCAGCAGCGTAGCGGGAGGGGGGGCCTACGAGCAGTACTTC.

The CDR3: CASRVNTGNQPQHF. CDR3 sequence (DNA): TGTGCCAGCCGGGTCAATACGGGCAATCAGCCCCAGCATTTT. The V and J genes are TRBV2 and TRBJ1-5; D is unresolved. Trimming took 8 bases from V and 2 from J, leaving 13 bases between them. Germline-derived CDR1 and CDR2 are SNHLY and FYNNEI. The CDR3 loop spans 14 amino acids.

The chain's CDR3 is CASSYGSRSSYEQYF. DNA of the CDR3: TGTGCCAGCAGTTACGGATCCAGGAGCTCCTACGAGCAGTACTTC. The chain has TRBV6-5 and TRBJ2-7; D not resolved. Deletions cut 2 bases from V and 0 bases from J, with 11 bases between. This CDR3 region has 15 residues. The germline V gene encodes CDR1 MNHEY and CDR2 SVGAGI.

V usage is TRBV2 and J usage is TRBJ2-2, with TRBD2 matching over 13 bases. Per germline, CDR1 SNHLY and CDR2 FYNNEI. With 7 bases clipped from V and 1 base from J, the junction kept 6 bases outside the gene matches. This CDR3 has 17 amino acids. The CDR3, as DNA: TGTGCCAGCAATGGACTAGCGGGAGAAATGAACACCGGGGAGCTGTTTTTT. The encoded protein is CASNGLAGEMNTGELFF.

This sequence joins TRBV27 and TRBJ2-3; 9 bases align to TRBD1. In germline, CDR1 is MNHEY, CDR2 SMNVEV (reference sequence). V was pared by 7 bases and J by 3 bases, with 26 bases of the junction left unmatched. This CDR3 region has 21 residues. Here the CDR3 DNA reads TGTGCCAGCAAACACATACGGACAGGGGTCCGTTATGATCTATATACAGATACGCAGTATTTT. Translation: CASKHIRTGVRYDLYTDTQYF.

On this clone: This sample also contains other DNA sequences that code for the same CDR3. V usage is TRBV4-3 and J usage is TRBJ1-4; the D is unclear. V lost 1 base to trimming and J lost 6 bases, with 12 bases between them. Per germline, CDR1 LGHNA and CDR2 YSLEER. The CDR3 covers 15 residues. CDR3 sequence: CASSQGGGADEKLFF. The CDR3 nucleotides read TGCGCCAGCAGCCAAGGCGGAGGTGCTGATGAAAAACTGTTTTTT.

The rearrangement joins TRBV3-1 (or the pseudogene TRBV3-2) to TRBJ2-7; TRBD2 matches 7 bases. V lost 2 bases and J lost 7; bases outside the gene matches: 14. The length of the CDR3 is 16 residues. The V gene's germline CDR1 is LGHDT and CDR2 YNNKEL (reference sequence). This CDR3 is CASSQRPSGALREQYF. The CDR3 DNA is TGTGCCAGCAGCCAACGACCTAGCGGTGCCTTGAGGGAGCAGTACTTC.

The chain uses TRBV18 and TRBJ2-5, with D tentatively TRBD2 (5 bases). Germline V gene lookup returns CDR1 KGHSH and CDR2 LQKENI. Trimming shortened V by 5 bases and J by 0 bases, and 7 bases separated the two germline ends. This CDR3 region has 13 residues. In DNA form, the CDR3 reads TGTGCCAGCTCAACGGGGAACCAAGAGACCCAGTACTTC. Translation gives CASSTGNQETQYF. Supplemented by reference TRBV18 and TRBJ2-5, the full variable domain reads NAGVMQNPRHLVRRRGQEARLRCSPMKGHSHVYWYRQLPEEGLKFMVYLQKENIIDESGMPKERFSAEFPKEGPSILRIQQVVRGDSAAYFCASSTGNQETQYFGPGTRLLVL.

The chain joins TRBV21-1 to TRBJ2-1; the D call in the table, TRBD2, was not verified against the DNA. TRBV21-1 is assigned pseudogene status. CDR3 size: 11 residues. In DNA form, the CDR3 reads TGTGCCAGCAGCAGGAGGGATGAGCAGTTCTTC. Protein: CASSRRDEQFF.

This chain links TRBV5-1 with TRBJ1-1; D is undetermined. The germline V gene encodes CDR1 SGHRS and CDR2 YFSETQ. CDR3 length equals 14 residues. V lost 7 bases and J lost 0, with 13 bases in between. The CDR3 nucleotides are TGCGCCAGCGAGGAGGGTTCCATGAACACTGAAGCTTTCTTT. This codes for CASEEGSMNTEAFF.

This chain uses TRBV29-1 with TRBJ2-1; D remains ambiguous. Looked up from germline, CDR1 is SQVTM and CDR2 is ANQGSEA. V dropped 5 bases and J dropped 4 bases, with 6 bases sitting between them. The CDR3 has 11 amino acids. Here the CDR3 reads CSVPKYNEQFF. The CDR3 coding sequence is TGCAGCGTTCCTAAGTACAATGAGCAGTTCTTC.

The V and J genes are TRBV5-4 and TRBJ2-5; 7 bases map to TRBD2. Germline loops: CDR1 SGHNT, CDR2 YYREEE (reference sequence). The CDR3 is made up of 14 amino acids. The junction had 9 bases not matched to a gene; V was cut back by 4 bases and J by 6 bases. The CDR3 sequence: CASSDPGREKTQYF. The CDR3 bases are TGTGCCAGCAGCGATCCTGGGAGGGAGAAGACCCAGTACTTC.

This clone showed up just once. V gene TRBV7-2 combines with J gene TRBJ1-4; D may be TRBD1 (5 bases). Germline V gives CDR1 SGHTA, CDR2 FQGNSA. V lost 5 bases to trimming and J lost 0 bases, with 7 bases between them. The CDR3 is made up of 14 amino acids. The CDR3 loop is CASSPRATNEKLFF. The CDR3 nucleotides are TGTGCCAGCAGCCCCAGGGCAACTAATGAAAAACTGTTTTTT. Combining the CDR3 with reference TRBV7-2 and TRBJ1-4 gives the whole variable domain GAGVSQSPSNKVTEKGKDVELRCDPISGHTALYWYRQSLGQGLEFLIYFQGNSAPDKSGLPSDRFSAERTGGSVSTLTIQRTQQEDSAVYLCASSPRATNEKLFFGSGTQLSVL.

J is TRBJ2-3 and V is TRBV5-1; 9 bases agree with TRBD2. This CDR3 is 16 amino acids long. The trim removed 0 bases at V and 4 bases at J, leaving 6 bases unmatched. Germline CDR1 and CDR2: SGHRS and YFSETQ. CDR3 sequence (DNA): TGCGCCAGCAGCTTGGTTAGCGGGGGCCGGTCAGATACGCAGTATTTT. It encodes CASSLVSGGRSDTQYF.

The chain carries TRBV5-8 and TRBJ2-2; a weak D match, TRBD1 (6 bases). This CDR3 has 14 amino acids. The germline V and J ends were trimmed by 2 bases and 7 bases, with 12 bases remaining between them. Germline loops: CDR1 SGHTS, CDR2 YDEGEE. The CDR3 bases are TGTGCCAGCAGCTTCAACAGGGCGGTCGGGGAGCTGTTTTTT. As protein: CASSFNRAVGELFF.

Worth noting for this clone: The sample carries other DNA sequences with the same CDR3. The chain employs TRBV5-1 and TRBJ1-1; no firm D call. Trimming took 0 bases from V and 2 from J, leaving 5 bases between them. This CDR3 spans 13 amino acids. Germline-derived CDR1 and CDR2 are SGHRS and YFSETQ. CDR3 sequence reads: CASSLGPNTEAFF. CDR3 nucleotide sequence: TGCGCCAGCAGCTTGGGCCCAAACACTGAAGCTTTCTTT.